This T cell receptor beta chain was profiled in a study of T cells in Graves' hyperthyroidism and ophthalmopathy. Germline assignment: CDR1 SGDLS and CDR2 YYNGEE. V gave up 6 bases and J gave up 3 bases, with 6 bases separating them. This CDR3 contains 12 residues. RNA transcripts yielded amplified TCR beta CDR3 regions. The HTBI primer set served for first-round RT-PCR of the TCR CDR3. TCRdb passed the multiplex PCR reads through MiXCR, listing each CDR3 protein once. In the table there are a few hundred thousand distinct CDR3 sequences, 46% of which are singletons. Graves' hyperthyroidism is called stable when ophthalmopathy does not progress within 18 months. Patients aged 18 to 65 had newly diagnosed hyperthyroidism of under 2 months' duration. In its sample, this clonotype was seen many times.

The specimen was peripheral blood or thyroid tissue (not recorded which). The TCR comes from a woman younger than 30 with Graves' hyperthyroidism. The chain couples TRBV9 to TRBJ2-2; no definite D call. CDR3 sequence: CASMADTGELFF. DNA for the CDR3: TGTGCCAGCATGGCGGACACCGGGGAGCTGTTTTTT. Full variable domain (missing parts from reference TRBV9 and TRBJ2-2): DSGVTQTPKHLITATGQRVTLRCSPRSGDLSVYWYQQSLDQGLQFLIQYYNGEERAKGNILERFSAQQFPDLHSELNLSSLELGDSALYFCASMADTGELFFGEGSRLTVL.